A selection of T cell receptor beta chains follows, all from one sample in a study of cytomegalovirus exposure and HLA in healthy donors. Profiled with immunoSEQ multiplex PCR; TCRdb holds only in-frame clones, not every one. The sample lists approximately 130,000 clones, 60% to 85% occurring once. The sequencing sample was made of PBMCs. The origin of the receptors is a man under 40 in good health and CMV-seronegative. CDR3s include the opening cysteine and the closing phenylalanine or tryptophan. D genes are given only for firm matches. A row's size may be missing; if present it is once, few, many or a size class.

V	J	size	D	DNA	CDR3
TRBV10-1	TRBJ1-2	few	.	TGCGCCAGCAGGGTGGGACATAACTATGGCTACACCTTC	CASRVGHNYGYTF
TRBV19	TRBJ2-1	.	.	TGTGCCAGTAGTATACACCACGGCGGCAACAATGAGCAGTTCTTC	CASSIHHGGNNEQFF
TRBV10-2	TRBJ2-7	.	.	TGCGCCAGCAGCGGAGACAGGGCGGGGGGCGAGCAGTACTTC	CASSGDRAGGEQYF
TRBV6-1	TRBJ1-1	few	.	TGTGCCAGCAGACGCGCTGAAGCTTTCTTT	CASRRAEAFF
TRBV19	TRBJ1-3	.	.	TGTGCCAGCACTACAGGGAGCTCTGGAAACACCATATATTTT	CASTTGSSGNTIYF
TRBV30	TRBJ2-5	.	TRBD2	TGTGCCTGGAGCCCCGAGGCTAGCGGGAGGCTCCAGCAGTACTTC	CAWSPEASGRLQQYF
TRBV5-5	TRBJ2-1	.	TRBD2	TGTGCCAGCAGCAGCACCGGGACTAGCGCCTACAATGAGCAGTTCTTC	CASSSTGTSAYNEQFF
TRBV6-6	TRBJ1-2	few	.	TGTGCCAGCAGTCCAGAGGGGACAAGGAATGGCTACACCTTC	CASSPEGTRNGYTF
TRBV9	TRBJ2-7	.	.	TGTGCCAGCAGCGTAGACCGGGTTTGCTCCTACGAGCAGTACTTC	CASSVDRVCSYEQYF
TRBV18	TRBJ1-5	.	TRBD1	TGTGCCAGCTCACCTGGACAGGGAGGGAATCAGCCCCAGCATTTT	CASSPGQGGNQPQHF
TRBV19	TRBJ1-5	.	.	TGTGCCAGTAGAGCCGCGGGAGCGGACAATCAGCCCCAGCATTTT	CASRAAGADNQPQHF
TRBV5-6	TRBJ2-7	.	TRBD1	TGTGCCAGCAGCCCCCGTACAGGGGGGACCCAATTCTACGAGCAGTACTTC	CASSPRTGGTQFYEQYF
TRBV5-4	TRBJ2-3	.	TRBD1	TGTGCCAGCAGCTTGGTACAGGGGGCAGCGGATACGCAGTATTTT	CASSLVQGAADTQYF
TRBV4-2	TRBJ1-2	.	TRBD1	TGTGCCAGCAGCCGGGACAGAAGTATGGGCTATGGCTACACCTTC	CASSRDRSMGYGYTF
TRBV6-6	TRBJ1-5	.	TRBD1	TGTGCCAGCAGTCCACAGGGGTCCTTCAATCAGCCCCAGCATTTT	CASSPQGSFNQPQHF
TRBV7-2	TRBJ1-2	.	TRBD1	TGTGCCAGCAGCTTCTCGACAGGGCCGGGCTATGGCTACACCTTC	CASSFSTGPGYGYTF
TRBV18	TRBJ1-5	.	.	TGTGCCAGCTCACCAGAGGTCAATCAGCCCCAGCATTTT	CASSPEVNQPQHF
TRBV13	TRBJ1-1	.	TRBD1	TGTGCCAGCAGCTACCCGGGACAGGGTAGAACTGAAGCTTTCTTT	CASSYPGQGRTEAFF
TRBV29-1	TRBJ1-2	.	TRBD1	TGCAGCGCGACAACATTCGACAGGGCAGGCTATGGCTACACCTTC	CSATTFDRAGYGYTF
TRBV23-1	TRBJ1-1	few	TRBD1	TGCGCCAGCAGCCCCGTACCCCGACAGGGCTCAAAAAGGGGCACTGAAGCTTTCTTT	CASSPVPRQGSKRGTEAFF
TRBV4-3	TRBJ2-7	.	TRBD1	TGCGCCAGCAGCCAGGGACAGGGGGAATCCTACGAGCAGTACTTC	CASSQGQGESYEQYF
TRBV11-2	TRBJ1-5	.	.	TGTGCCAGCAGCCCGGCGGGGGGAAGTCAGCCCCAGCATTTT	CASSPAGGSQPQHF
TRBV30	TRBJ1-1	.	.	TGTGCCTGGAGTGTATCAGGGGAGACTGAAGCTTTCTTT	CAWSVSGETEAFF
TRBV9	TRBJ2-7	.	TRBD2	TGTGCCAGCAGCGTAGGGACTAGCGGGGGGGCATACGAGCAGTACTTC	CASSVGTSGGAYEQYF
TRBV7-2	TRBJ2-7	few	TRBD1	TGTGCCAGCAGCAGCGACAGGGCCTCCTCCTACGAGCAGTACTTC	CASSSDRASSYEQYF
TRBV5-4	TRBJ2-7	.	TRBD1	TGTGCCAGCAGCCAATTCCGGGACAGCTCCTACGAGCAGTACTTC	CASSQFRDSSYEQYF
TRBV10-2	TRBJ2-7	.	.	TGCGCCAGCGCCCGACAAGTTCCTGGCGAGCAGTACTTC	CASARQVPGEQYF
TRBV29-1	TRBJ2-7	.	TRBD2	TGCAGCGTTTCTCTGGGACTAGCGCTGTCCTACGAGCAGTACTTC	CSVSLGLALSYEQYF
TRBV9	TRBJ2-1	.	.	TGTGCCAGCAGCATAGACGGCGGGTCCTACAATGAGCAGTTCTTC	CASSIDGGSYNEQFF
TRBV28	TRBJ2-7	few	.	TGTGCCAGCAGCCACTACGGGGACTCCTACGAGCAGTACTTC	CASSHYGDSYEQYF
TRBV6-6	TRBJ2-6	.	.	TGTGCCAGCAGTCGACAGGAGAACTCTGGGGCCAACGTCCTGACTTTC	CASSRQENSGANVLTF
TRBV7-8	TRBJ2-1	few	.	TGTGCCAGCAGCTTAGCGGCGGACGGGGGATATGAGCAGTTCTTC	CASSLAADGGYEQFF
TRBV4-2	TRBJ1-5	.	.	TGTGCCAGCAGCCAAGTGACAGCTTCGAGCCAGCCCCAGCATTTT	CASSQVTASSQPQHF
TRBV30	TRBJ2-7	.	TRBD2	TGTGCCTGGAGCGCGGGGGGTTACGAGCAGTACTTC	CAWSAGGYEQYF
TRBV5-1	TRBJ1-3	.	.	TGCGCCAGCAGCTTGGCTGACACCTCTGGAAACACCATATATTTT	CASSLADTSGNTIYF
TRBV29-1	TRBJ2-1	.	TRBD2	TGCAGCGTTGATCATGGACTAGCGGGGAACAATGAGCAGTTCTTC	CSVDHGLAGNNEQFF
TRBV19	TRBJ1-1	.	.	TGTGCCAGTAGTACCGGACTAGATGGCACTGAAGCTTTCTTT	CASSTGLDGTEAFF
TRBV28	TRBJ2-7	few	TRBD2	TGTGCCAGCAGTCCCTCGGGGTGGGGGGGGGTCTACGAGCAGTACTTC	CASSPSGWGGVYEQYF
TRBV7-2	TRBJ2-7	.	.	TGTGCCAGCAGCTTAGTATGGGGGGACGAGCAGTACTTC	CASSLVWGDEQYF
TRBV6-1	TRBJ2-7	.	TRBD1	TGTGCCAGCACCTACGGGACAGGGATCGACGAGCAGTACTTC	CASTYGTGIDEQYF
TRBV6-5	TRBJ2-7	.	.	TGTGCCAGCAGCCCAGGACTGAACGGCTACGAGCAGTACTTC	CASSPGLNGYEQYF
TRBV5-4	TRBJ2-5	.	TRBD1	TGTGCCAGCAGCAGGGGACAGGGAGAAGAGACCCAGTACTTC	CASSRGQGEETQYF
TRBV5-1	TRBJ2-7	.	TRBD2	TGCGCCAGCAGCTTGGGGCTAGCGGGAGGGGCGTACGAGCAGTACTTC	CASSLGLAGGAYEQYF
TRBV16	TRBJ1-2	.	.	TGTGCCAGCAGCCAAAGGAGGGATGATGGCTACACCTTC	CASSQRRDDGYTF
TRBV19	TRBJ1-1	.	TRBD1	TGTGCCAGTAGTGTCACAGGGGTCACTGAAGCTTTCTTT	CASSVTGVTEAFF
TRBV18	TRBJ2-7	.	TRBD1	TGTGCCAGCTCACTGACCGGGACAGGGTCCTACGAGCAGTACTTC	CASSLTGTGSYEQYF
TRBV11-3	TRBJ2-1	.	.	TGTGCCAGCAGCTCCCGACAGAAGGTTGGTGCCTACAATGAGCAGTTCTTC	CASSSRQKVGAYNEQFF
TRBV19	TRBJ1-3	once	.	TGTGCCAGTAGTAATAGACAGGATTTCTCTGGAAACACCATATATTTT	CASSNRQDFSGNTIYF
TRBV28	TRBJ2-7	.	.	TGTGCCAGCAGTTTTCTTGACACCCTCTCCTACGAGCAGTACTTC	CASSFLDTLSYEQYF
TRBV19	TRBJ1-1	.	TRBD1	TGTGCCACTCCCCCCAAAAAGAAGGGGGCCACTGAAGCTTTCTTT	CATPPKKKGATEAFF
TRBV28	TRBJ2-7	.	.	TGTGCCAGCAGTGTACACGGACAGTTCTACGAGCAGTACTTC	CASSVHGQFYEQYF
TRBV5-4	TRBJ1-1	.	.	TGTGCCAGCAGCTTGGAAGCAACTGAAGCTTTCTTT	CASSLEATEAFF
TRBV4-3	TRBJ2-3	.	.	TGCGCCAGCAGCCAAGGGTTTGGGTCCCGAGGGGATACGCAGTATTTT	CASSQGFGSRGDTQYF
TRBV7-2	TRBJ2-7	.	TRBD1	TGTGCCAGCACCGCTTATACGGGACAGTCCTACGAGCAGTACTTC	CASTAYTGQSYEQYF
TRBV10-2	TRBJ1-1	once	.	TGCGCCAGCAGTGCCCGGGGGGCAATAAGCACTGAAGCTTTCTTT	CASSARGAISTEAFF
TRBV19	TRBJ2-3	.	.	TGTGCCAGTGGCCATTTGGGGGCGGGCACAGATACGCAGTATTTT	CASGHLGAGTDTQYF
TRBV6-6	TRBJ2-7	.	TRBD1	TGTGCCAGCCACACTAGGGACAGAACCTACGAGCAGTACTTC	CASHTRDRTYEQYF